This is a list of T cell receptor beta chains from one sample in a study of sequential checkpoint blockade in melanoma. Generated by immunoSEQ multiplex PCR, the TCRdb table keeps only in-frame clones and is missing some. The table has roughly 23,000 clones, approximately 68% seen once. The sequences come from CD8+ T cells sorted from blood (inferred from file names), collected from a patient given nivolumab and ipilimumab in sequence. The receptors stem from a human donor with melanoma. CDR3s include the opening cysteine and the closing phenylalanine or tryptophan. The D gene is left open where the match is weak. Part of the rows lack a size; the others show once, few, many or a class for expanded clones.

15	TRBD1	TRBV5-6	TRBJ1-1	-	TGTGCCAGCAGCTACCGGGACAGTATGAACACTGAAGCTTTCTTT	CASSYRDSMNTEAFF
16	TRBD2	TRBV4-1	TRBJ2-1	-	TGCGCCAGCAGCCAAGGCGGGCTAGCGGGATTTAATGAGCAGTTCTTC	CASSQGGLAGFNEQFF
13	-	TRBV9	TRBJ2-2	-	TGTGCCAGCCTAGGGGCCTTAACCGGGGAGCTGTTTTTT	CASLGALTGELFF
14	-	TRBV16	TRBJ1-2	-	TGTGCCAGCAGCCCGCAATATAACAGGGATGGCTACACCTTC	CASSPQYNRDGYTF
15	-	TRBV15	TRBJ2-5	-	TGTGCCACCAGCAGAGATCTGGGCAGGTTAGAGACCCAGTACTTC	CATSRDLGRLETQYF
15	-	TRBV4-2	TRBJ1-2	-	TGTGCCAGCAGCCAAGATTCAGGGTTCCAGAATGGCTACACCTTC	CASSQDSGFQNGYTF
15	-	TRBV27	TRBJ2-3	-	TGTGCCAGCAGTGGTGTGGGGGCGGGGGCAGATACGCAGTATTTT	CASSGVGAGADTQYF
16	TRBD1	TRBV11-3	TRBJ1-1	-	TGTGCCAGCAGCCTTTACAGGGGGCTAGCGGACACTGAAGCTTTCTTT	CASSLYRGLADTEAFF
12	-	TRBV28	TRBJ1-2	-	TGTGCCAGCAGTCCCGGCGGTGGTGGCTACACCTTC	CASSPGGGGYTF
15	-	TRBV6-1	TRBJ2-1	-	TGTGCCAGCAGATCCCTCCTGGGGGGGGCGAATGAGCAGTTCTTC	CASRSLLGGANEQFF
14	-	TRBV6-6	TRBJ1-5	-	TGTGCCAGCAGTTACAACCCAGGGTGGCAGCCCCAGCATTTT	CASSYNPGWQPQHF
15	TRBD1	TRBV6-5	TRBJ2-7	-	TGTGCCAGCAGACCATACTCGGACAGGGATCGGGAGCAGTACTTC	CASRPYSDRDREQYF
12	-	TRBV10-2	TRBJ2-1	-	TGCGCCAGCACCCAGGGTTACAATGAGCAGTTCTTC	CASTQGYNEQFF
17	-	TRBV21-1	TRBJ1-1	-	TGTGCCAGCAGTAAGTCACTTAGCTACACAATTCACACTGAAGCTTTCTTT	CASSKSLSYTIHTEAFF
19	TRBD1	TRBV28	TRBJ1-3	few	TGTGCCAGCCCCCAACCGGGACAGGGGGCGCAAGCAGGTCGGAACACCATATATTTT	CASPQPGQGAQAGRNTIYF
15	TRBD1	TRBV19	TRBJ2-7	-	TGTGCCAGTAGTATGGGACAGGGGTCGTGGTACGAGCAGTACTTC	CASSMGQGSWYEQYF